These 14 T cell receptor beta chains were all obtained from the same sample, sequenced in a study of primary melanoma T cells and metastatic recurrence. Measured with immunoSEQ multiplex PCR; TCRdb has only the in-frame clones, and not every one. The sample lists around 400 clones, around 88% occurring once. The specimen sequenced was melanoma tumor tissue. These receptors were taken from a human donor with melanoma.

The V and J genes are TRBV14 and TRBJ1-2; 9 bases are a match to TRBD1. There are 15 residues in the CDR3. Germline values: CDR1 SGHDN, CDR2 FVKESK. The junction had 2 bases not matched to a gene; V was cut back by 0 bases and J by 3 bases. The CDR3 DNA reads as TGTGCCAGCAGCCAAGAGACAGGGGGATACTATGGCTACACCTTC. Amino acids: CASSQETGGYYGYTF.

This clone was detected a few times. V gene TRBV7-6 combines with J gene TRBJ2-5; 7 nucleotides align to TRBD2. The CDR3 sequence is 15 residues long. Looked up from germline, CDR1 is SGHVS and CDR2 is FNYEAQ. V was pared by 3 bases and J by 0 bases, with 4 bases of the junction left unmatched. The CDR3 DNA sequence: TGTGCCAGCAGCTTTTGGGGGGGGTACCAAGAGACCCAGTACTTC. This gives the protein CASSFWGGYQETQYF.

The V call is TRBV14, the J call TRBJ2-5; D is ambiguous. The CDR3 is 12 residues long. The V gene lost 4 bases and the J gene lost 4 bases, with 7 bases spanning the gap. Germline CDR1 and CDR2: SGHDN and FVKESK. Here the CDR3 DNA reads TGTGCCAGCAGCCGCTTGGGAGAGACCCAGTACTTC. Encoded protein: CASSRLGETQYF.

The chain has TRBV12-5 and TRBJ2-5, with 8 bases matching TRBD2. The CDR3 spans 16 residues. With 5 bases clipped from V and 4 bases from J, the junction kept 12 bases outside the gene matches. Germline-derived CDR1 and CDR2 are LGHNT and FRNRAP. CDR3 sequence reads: CASGIGTRIRGETQYF. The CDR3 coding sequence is TGTGCTAGTGGTATCGGGACTAGAATTCGGGGAGAGACCCAGTACTTC.

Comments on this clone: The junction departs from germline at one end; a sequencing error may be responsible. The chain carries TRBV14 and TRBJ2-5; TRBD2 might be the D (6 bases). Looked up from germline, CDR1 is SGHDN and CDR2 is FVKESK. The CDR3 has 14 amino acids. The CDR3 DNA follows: TGTGCCAGCAGCCAAGTAGGAGGGCTGAAGACCCAATACTTC. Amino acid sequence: CASSQVGGLKTQYF.

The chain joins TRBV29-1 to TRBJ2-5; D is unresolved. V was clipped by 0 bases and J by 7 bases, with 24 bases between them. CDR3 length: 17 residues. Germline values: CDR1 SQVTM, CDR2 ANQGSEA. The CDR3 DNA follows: TGCAGCGTTGAAGATCGAGGCGGTGGCAGATTACTGAGGACCCAGTACTTC. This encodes CSVEDRGGGRLLRTQYF.

CDR3 nucleotides: TGTGCCAGCAGAACAGGGGGCTCTGGGGCCAACGTCCTGACTTTC. This codes for CASRTGGSGANVLTF. The chain uses TRBV6-8 and TRBJ2-6; TRBD1 agrees at 8 bases. This CDR3 is built from 15 residues. Per the germline V gene, CDR1 is MNHGY and CDR2 is SAAAGT. Unmatched junction bases numbered 1, after V lost 6 bases and J lost 0 bases.

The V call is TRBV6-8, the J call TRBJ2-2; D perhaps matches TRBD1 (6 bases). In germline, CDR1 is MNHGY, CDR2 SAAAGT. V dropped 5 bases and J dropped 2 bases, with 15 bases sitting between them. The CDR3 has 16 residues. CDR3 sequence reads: CASSVGQGLNTGELFF. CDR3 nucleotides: TGTGCCAGCAGTGTGGGGCAGGGGCTAAACACCGGGGAGCTGTTTTTT.

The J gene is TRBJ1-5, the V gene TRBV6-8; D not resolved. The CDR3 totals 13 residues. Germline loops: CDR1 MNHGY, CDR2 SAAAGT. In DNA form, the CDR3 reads TGTGCTACGGATAGGGTGATCGGTCAGCCCCAGCATTTT. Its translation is CATDRVIGQPQHF.

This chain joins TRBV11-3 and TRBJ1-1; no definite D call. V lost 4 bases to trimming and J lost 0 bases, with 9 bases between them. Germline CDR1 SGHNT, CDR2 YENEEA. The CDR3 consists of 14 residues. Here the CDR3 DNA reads TGTGCCAGCAGCTATTACGGCATGAACACTGAAGCTTTCTTT. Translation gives CASSYYGMNTEAFF.

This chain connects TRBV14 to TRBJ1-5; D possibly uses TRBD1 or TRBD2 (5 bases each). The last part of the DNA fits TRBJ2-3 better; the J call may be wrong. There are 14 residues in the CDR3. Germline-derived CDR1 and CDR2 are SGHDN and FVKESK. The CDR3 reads CASSPLGVDKPQYF. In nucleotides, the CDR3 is TGTGCCAGCAGCCCTTTGGGGGTCGACAAGCCCCAGTATTTT.

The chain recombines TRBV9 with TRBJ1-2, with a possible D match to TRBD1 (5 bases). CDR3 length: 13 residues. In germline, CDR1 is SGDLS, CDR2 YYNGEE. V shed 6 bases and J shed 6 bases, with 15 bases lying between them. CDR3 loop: CASNLDSQNGYTF. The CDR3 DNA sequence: TGTGCCAGCAATCTAGACAGTCAGAATGGCTACACCTTC.

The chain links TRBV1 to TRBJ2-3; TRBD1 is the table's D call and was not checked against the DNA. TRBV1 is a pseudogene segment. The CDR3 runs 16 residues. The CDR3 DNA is TGCGCCAGCAGCCAGGAAACAGGACAGGGGACCGATACGCAGTATTTT. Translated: CASSQETGQGTDTQYF.

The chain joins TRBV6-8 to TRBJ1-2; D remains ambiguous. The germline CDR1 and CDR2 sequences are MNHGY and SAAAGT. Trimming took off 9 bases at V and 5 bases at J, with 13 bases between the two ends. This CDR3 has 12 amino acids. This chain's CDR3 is CASAPDGYGYTF. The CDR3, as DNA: TGTGCCAGTGCCCCCGACGGGTATGGCTACACCTTC.